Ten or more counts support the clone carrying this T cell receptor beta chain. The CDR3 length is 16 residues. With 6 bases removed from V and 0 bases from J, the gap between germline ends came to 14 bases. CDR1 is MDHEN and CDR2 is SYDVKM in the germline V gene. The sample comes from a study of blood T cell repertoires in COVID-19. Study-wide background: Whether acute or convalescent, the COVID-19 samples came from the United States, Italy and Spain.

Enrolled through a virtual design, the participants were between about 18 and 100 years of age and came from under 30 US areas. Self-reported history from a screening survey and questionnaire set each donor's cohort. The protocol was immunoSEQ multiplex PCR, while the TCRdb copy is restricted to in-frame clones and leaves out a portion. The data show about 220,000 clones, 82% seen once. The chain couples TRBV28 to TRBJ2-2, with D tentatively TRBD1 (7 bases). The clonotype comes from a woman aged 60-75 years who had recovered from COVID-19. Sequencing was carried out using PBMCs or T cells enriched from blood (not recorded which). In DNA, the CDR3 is TGTGCCAGCAGCGACCAGGGGGGCCCGAACACCGGGGAGCTGTTTTTT. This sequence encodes CASSDQGGPNTGELFF.